This entry concerns a single TCR beta chain. This clone was counted between two and nine times. Its antigen is not yet known. No base qualities exist here, and no much larger clone lies one base off it. The data are from a study of beta chain features in type 1 diabetes (dated by TCRdb to 2016 to 2019). Some background on the complete study: Mean age, gender distribution, total cell number and subset yield did not differ between patients and healthy donors. The study compared TCRB repertoires of sorted circulating CD4+ T cell subsets between recently diagnosed type 1 diabetes patients and matched healthy donors. Whereas all 30 or so donors provided naive and central memory subsets, regulatory and stem cell-like memory subsets were isolated from just 8 patients and about 8 healthy donors. Across all samples, around 99 million sorted cells were examined, and cell number per subset correlated strongly with RNA yield. The full study reports these points: Sequencing cDNA rather than genomic DNA could over-represent highly expressing activated cells, although activation and CD3 levels did not differ between groups. Naive, central memory and regulatory TCRB repertoires appeared to be more alike among patients than among healthy donors. Because the HLA sub-analyses included only small numbers of individuals, any influence of HLA type on TCRB rearrangement was left unresolved. Shorter templates might have been favored by PCR, but patient and control samples were amplified and corrected together, so both groups would have been affected equally by any skew. Type 1 diabetes patients showed a moderate but significant shortening of TCRB CDR3 length in all four CD4+ subsets. At VDJ recombination sites, type 1 diabetes patients had fewer insertions and more deleted nucleotides, which implies abnormalities in thymic rearrangement.

V is shortened by 6 bases, J by 4 bases, and the region joining them spans 4 bases. Reading the germline V gene (reference sequence) gives CDR1 DFQATT and CDR2 SNEGSKA. The CDR3 numbers 10 residues from cysteine through phenylalanine. The only DNA kept is the CDR3, 30 bases in frame from the first base. Each donor gave one peripheral blood draw, averaging approximately 0.11 L, which was collected into heparinised tubes. A BD FACSAria II and a panel including CD45RO, CCR7, CD25, CD127, CD95 and CD27 were used to sort naive, central memory, regulatory and stem cell-like memory CD4+ T cells. Purity was above 95% for every sorted population. PBMCs were isolated right away by Lymphoprep density gradient centrifugation and were stained directly, without culture. Samples were stained and sorted in pairs, with one healthy donor and one patient per experiment, so that batch effects were minimized. The entire isolated RNA was reverse transcribed using the High Capacity cDNA Reverse Transcription Kit, and thus expressed TCRB transcripts were sequenced. Deep immunoSEQ sequencing was applied to naive, central memory and regulatory T cell samples, giving an average of roughly 3.5 million total reads per sample. After sorted cells were lysed in RLT buffer, RNA was extracted with DNase-treated RNeasy Micro or Mini kits, with the choice depending on cell number. Each cell subset was processed on its own to prevent cross-contamination, while patient and healthy donor samples were processed together. TCRB sequences were amplified from cDNA with the immunoSEQ multiplex PCR, producing 87-bp fragments spanning the CDR3 region. Amplicons were sequenced on the Illumina HiSeq platform. In the original analysis: PCR bias was computationally corrected using synthetic template baselines, reads within Hamming distance 2 were collapsed, and singletons that could not be merged were discarded. By aligning reads against IMGT, V, D and J genes, CDR3 length, and insertions or deletions at six rearrangement sites were assigned. Within each subset, clonotype counts were normalized to sorted cell number, and only after that were true diversity and Gini coefficients computed with the tcR R package. The overlap coefficient, calculated on TCRB nucleotide sequences, was used to quantify repertoire sharing. As a proxy for the pre-selection repertoire, out-of-frame TCRB sequences from naive cells were analyzed. Entries here come from immuneACCESS through TCRdb and include only in-frame sequences with V and J called. Some clones fail to appear in such tables; in the studies checked, an unresolved V gene covers under half of the shortfall, and the cause of the remainder is unknown. That table is the source of V, J and clone size, and D and trimming were worked out from the DNA. This sample is represented by hundreds of thousands of clones; around 15% of them were singletons. The ten largest account for 0.015% to 0.02% of the sample.

Sequenced material: naive CD4+ T cells from blood. In the paper's terms, the cell subset or site label means: true naive CD4+ T cells. Recombination joined TRBV20-1 with TRBJ1-3; too little of a D gene remains to name it. This clonotype was obtained from a man aged 25 to 40 with type 1 diabetes. The base sequence is TGCAGTGCCCTAGGAAACACCATATATTTT. Translated, this gives CSALGNTIYF.